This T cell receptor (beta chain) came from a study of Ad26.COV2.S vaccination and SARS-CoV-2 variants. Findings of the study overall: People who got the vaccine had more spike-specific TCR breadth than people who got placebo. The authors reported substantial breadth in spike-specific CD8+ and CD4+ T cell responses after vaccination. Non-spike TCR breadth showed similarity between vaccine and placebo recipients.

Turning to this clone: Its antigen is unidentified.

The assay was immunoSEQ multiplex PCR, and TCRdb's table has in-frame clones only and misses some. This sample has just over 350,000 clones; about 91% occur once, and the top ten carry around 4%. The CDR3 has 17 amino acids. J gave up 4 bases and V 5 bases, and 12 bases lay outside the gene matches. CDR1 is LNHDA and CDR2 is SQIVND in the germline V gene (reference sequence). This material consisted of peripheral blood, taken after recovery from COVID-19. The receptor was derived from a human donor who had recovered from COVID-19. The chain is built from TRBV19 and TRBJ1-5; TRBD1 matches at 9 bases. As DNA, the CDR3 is TGTGCCAGTAGTCCAGGACAGGGGACCCACCATAATCAGCCCCAGCATTTT. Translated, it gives CASSPGQGTHHNQPQHF.